A single sample is the source of the 2 T cell receptor beta chains below, sequenced in a study of Tregs in tolerant kidney transplant recipients. Produced via immunoSEQ multiplex PCR; TCRdb's table is partial and in-frame only. The sample shows over 50,000 clones, 70% to 90% of them seen only once. The input for sequencing was Tregs from blood, taken before the transplant. These receptors came from a human donor who received a combined kidney and bone marrow transplant.

V gene TRBV11-3 combines with J gene TRBJ1-1; D is unresolved. Trimming removed 1 base at V and 3 bases at J, with 6 bases between. The CDR3 sequence is 13 residues long. Germline CDR1 reads SGHNT; CDR2 reads YENEEA. DNA of the CDR3: TGTGCCAGCAGCTTAGGGGTGGACACTGAAGCTTTCTTT. Protein: CASSLGVDTEAFF.

The genes are TRBV14 and TRBJ2-7, with D possibly matching TRBD2 (5 bases). V was shortened by 4 bases and J by 1 base, with 11 bases between the two germline ends. This CDR3 has 14 amino acids. Germline V gene sequence: CDR1 SGHDN, CDR2 FVKESK. CDR3 DNA sequence: TGTGCCAGCAGCCCAGACTGGAGGTCCTACGAGCAGTACTTC. Protein sequence: CASSPDWRSYEQYF.